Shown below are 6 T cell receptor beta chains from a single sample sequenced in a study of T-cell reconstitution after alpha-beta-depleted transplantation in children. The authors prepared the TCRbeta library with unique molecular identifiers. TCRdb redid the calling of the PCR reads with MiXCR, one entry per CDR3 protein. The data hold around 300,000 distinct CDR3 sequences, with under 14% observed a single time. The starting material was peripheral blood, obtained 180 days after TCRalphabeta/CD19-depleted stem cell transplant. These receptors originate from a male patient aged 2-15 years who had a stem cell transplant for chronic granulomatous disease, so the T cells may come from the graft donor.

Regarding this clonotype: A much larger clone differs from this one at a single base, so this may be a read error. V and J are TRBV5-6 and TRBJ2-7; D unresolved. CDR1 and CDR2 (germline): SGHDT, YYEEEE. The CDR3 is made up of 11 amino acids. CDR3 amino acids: CASRENYERYF. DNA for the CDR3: TGTGCCAGCAGAGAAAACTACGAGCGGTACTTC.

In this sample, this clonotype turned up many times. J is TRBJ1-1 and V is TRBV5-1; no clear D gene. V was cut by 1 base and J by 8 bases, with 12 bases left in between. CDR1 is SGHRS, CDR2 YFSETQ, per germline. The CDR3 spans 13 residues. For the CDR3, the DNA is TGCGCCAGCAGCTTGACAAAGGACCGAGAAGCTTTCTTT. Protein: CASSLTKDREAFF.

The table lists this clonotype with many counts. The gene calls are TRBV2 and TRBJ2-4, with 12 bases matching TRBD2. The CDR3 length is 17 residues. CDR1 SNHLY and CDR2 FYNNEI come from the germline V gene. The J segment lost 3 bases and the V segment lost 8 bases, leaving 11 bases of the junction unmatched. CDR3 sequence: CASGARLAGVGKNIQYF. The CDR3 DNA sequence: TGTGCCAGCGGGGCTAGACTAGCGGGAGTGGGCAAAAACATTCAGTACTTC.

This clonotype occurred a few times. The chain's CDR3 is CARSGLAENTGELFF. CDR3 nucleotide sequence: TGTGCCCGAAGCGGACTAGCGGAAAATACCGGGGAGCTGTTTTTT. The chain employs TRBV30 and TRBJ2-2; TRBD2 agrees at 10 bases. The CDR3 runs 15 residues. Losses at the gene ends were 8 bases for V and 5 bases for J; bases not matched to a gene: 11. Germline assignment: CDR1 GTSNPN and CDR2 SVGIG (reference sequence).

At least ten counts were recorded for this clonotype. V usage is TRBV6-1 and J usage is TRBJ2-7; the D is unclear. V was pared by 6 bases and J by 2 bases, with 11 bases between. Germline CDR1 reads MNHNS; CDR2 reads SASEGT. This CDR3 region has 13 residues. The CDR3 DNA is TGTGCCAGCAGCTCAGGAGATACCTACGAGCAGTACTTC. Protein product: CASSSGDTYEQYF.

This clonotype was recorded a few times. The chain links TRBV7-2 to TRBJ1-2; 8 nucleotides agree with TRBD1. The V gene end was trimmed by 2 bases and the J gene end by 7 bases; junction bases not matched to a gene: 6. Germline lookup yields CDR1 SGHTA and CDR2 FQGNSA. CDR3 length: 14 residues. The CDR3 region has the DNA TGTGCCAGCAGCTTAACCGACAGGGGCGGTGGCTACACCTTC. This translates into CASSLTDRGGGYTF.